The 5 T cell receptor beta chains below come from one sample, sequenced in a study of blood T cell repertoires in COVID-19. The method was immunoSEQ multiplex PCR; TCRdb's version includes in-frame clones alone and lacks a portion of them. The sample lists around 50,000 clones, approximately 90% occurring once. The sequenced sample consisted of peripheral blood. Source of these receptors: a man aged 60 to 75 with acute or convalescent COVID-19.

This chain connects TRBV19 to TRBJ1-2; the match to TRBD1 covers 9 bases. Germline loops: CDR1 LNHDA, CDR2 SQIVND (reference sequence). CDR3 length: 15 residues. V gave up 9 bases and J gave up 6 bases; unmatched junction bases: 14. CDR3 in amino acids: CASRDRAPTIDGYTF. The CDR3 DNA follows: TGTGCCAGCCGGGACAGGGCACCTACTATTGATGGCTACACCTTC.

The V gene is TRBV5-1, the J gene TRBJ1-5; the D gene is possibly TRBD1 (5 bases). With 5 bases removed from V and 2 bases from J, the gap between germline ends came to 14 bases. This CDR3 is 15 amino acids long. Germline V CDR1 and CDR2: SGHRS, YFSETQ. CDR3 sequence: CASSIGGSGNQPQHF. The DNA of the CDR3 is TGCGCCAGCAGTATCGGGGGGAGCGGCAATCAGCCCCAGCATTTT.

Only one count was recorded for this clone. The chain carries TRBV27 and TRBJ2-7; 13 positions match TRBD2. V was pared by 5 bases and J by 5 bases, with 9 bases of the junction left unmatched. The CDR3 extends over 16 amino acids. Germline assignment: CDR1 MNHEY and CDR2 SMNVEV (reference sequence). CDR3 loop: CASSTGLAGTRDEQYF. CDR3 coding DNA: TGTGCCAGCAGTACGGGACTAGCGGGAACTAGAGACGAGCAGTACTTC.

This sequence joins TRBV28 and TRBJ1-5, with TRBD1 matching 7 bases. CDR3 size: 17 residues. V dropped 6 bases and J dropped 0; count of bases not matched to a gene: 11. Germline V CDR1 and CDR2: MDHEN, SYDVKM. DNA of the CDR3: TGTGCCAGCAGAGAAGGCAGGGGGTTCTATAGCAATCAGCCCCAGCATTTT. Translation: CASREGRGFYSNQPQHF.

CDR3 coding DNA: TGTGCCAGCAGTACTAGTTTGGCGACCCAAGAGACCCAGTACTTC. Translating gives CASSTSLATQETQYF. The rearrangement links TRBV6-5 to TRBJ2-5; D may be TRBD2 (5 bases). Trimming shortened V by 5 bases and J by 1 base, and 14 bases separated the two germline ends. From germline, CDR1 is MNHEY and CDR2 SVGAGI. This CDR3 region has 15 residues.